This T cell receptor beta chain was found in a study of cytomegalovirus exposure and HLA in healthy donors. Background on the study: An earlier analysis identified some 110 million unique TCR beta sequences in approximately 190 million T cells. Study-wide findings and caveats: Highest at DRB1 and lowest at HLA-C, TCR association rates differed among HLA loci in a later analysis. Later analysis indicated greater clonal expansion among HLA-associated TCR beta chains than among equally common other chains.

The donors were healthy bone marrow donors. The PCR used 60 Vbeta and 13 Jbeta primers. The data were produced by immunoSEQ multiplex PCR, yet TCRdb's version contains in-frame clones alone and is incomplete. The data contain about 130,000 clones, approximately 80% of them singletons. Worth noting for this clone: The antigen is undetermined.

The germline CDR1 and CDR2 sequences are SGDLS and YYNGEE. This CDR3 contains 15 residues. V lost 0 bases, J lost 9 bases, and 8 bases stayed unmatched. The rearrangement links TRBV9 to TRBJ2-1; 8 bases fit TRBD2. The sample consisted of PBMCs. The source of this sequence is a man aged 50-60 years in good health and CMV-seronegative. This chain's CDR3 is CASSVGRGADTEQFF. CDR3 bases: TGTGCCAGCAGCGTAGGGCGGGGGGCGGACACTGAGCAGTTCTTC.